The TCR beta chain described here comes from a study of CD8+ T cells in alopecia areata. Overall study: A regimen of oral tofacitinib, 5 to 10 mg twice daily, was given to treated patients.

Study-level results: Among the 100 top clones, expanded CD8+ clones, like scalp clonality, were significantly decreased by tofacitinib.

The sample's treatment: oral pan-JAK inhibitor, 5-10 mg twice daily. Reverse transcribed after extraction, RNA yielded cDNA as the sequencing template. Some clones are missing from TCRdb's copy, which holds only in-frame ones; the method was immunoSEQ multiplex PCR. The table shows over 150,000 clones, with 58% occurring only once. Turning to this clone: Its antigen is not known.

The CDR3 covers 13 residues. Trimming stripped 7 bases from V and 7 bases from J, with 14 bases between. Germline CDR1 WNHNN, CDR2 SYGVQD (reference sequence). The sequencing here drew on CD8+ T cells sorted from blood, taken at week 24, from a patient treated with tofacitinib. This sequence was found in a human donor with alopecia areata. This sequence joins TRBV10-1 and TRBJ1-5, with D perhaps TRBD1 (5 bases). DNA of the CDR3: TGCGCCAGCATCCCAACAGGCACCCAGCCCCAGCATTTT. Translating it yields CASIPTGTQPQHF.